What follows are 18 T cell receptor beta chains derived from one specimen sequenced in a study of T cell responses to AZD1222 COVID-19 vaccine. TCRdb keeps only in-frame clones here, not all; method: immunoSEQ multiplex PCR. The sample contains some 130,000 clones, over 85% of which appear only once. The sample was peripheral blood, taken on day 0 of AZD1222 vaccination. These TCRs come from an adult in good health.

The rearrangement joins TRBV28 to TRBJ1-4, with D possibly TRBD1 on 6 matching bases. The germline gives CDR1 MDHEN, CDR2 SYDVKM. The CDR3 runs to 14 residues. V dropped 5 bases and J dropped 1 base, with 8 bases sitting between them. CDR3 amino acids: CASSKQGTNEKLFF. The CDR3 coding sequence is TGTGCCAGCAGTAAACAGGGAACTAATGAAAAACTGTTTTTT. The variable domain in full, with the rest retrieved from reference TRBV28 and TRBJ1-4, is DVKVTQSSRYLVKRTGEKVFLECVQDMDHENMFWYRQDPGLGLRLIYFSYDVKMKEKGDIPEGYSVSREKKERFSLILESASTNQTSMYLCASSKQGTNEKLFFGSGTQLSVL.

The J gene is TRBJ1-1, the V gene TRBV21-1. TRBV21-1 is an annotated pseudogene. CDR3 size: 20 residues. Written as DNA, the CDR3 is TGTGCCAGCAGCAAAGAAACCCTTTTGGCAAGCCCGGGAAAGAGGTCGCGAGCTTTCTTT. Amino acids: CASSKETLLASPGKRSRAFF.

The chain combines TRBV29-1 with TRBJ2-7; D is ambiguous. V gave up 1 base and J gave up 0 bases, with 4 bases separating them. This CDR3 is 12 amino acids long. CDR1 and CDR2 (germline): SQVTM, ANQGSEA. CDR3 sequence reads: CSVEGTSYEQYF. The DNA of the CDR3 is TGCAGCGTTGAAGGGACCTCCTACGAGCAGTACTTC.

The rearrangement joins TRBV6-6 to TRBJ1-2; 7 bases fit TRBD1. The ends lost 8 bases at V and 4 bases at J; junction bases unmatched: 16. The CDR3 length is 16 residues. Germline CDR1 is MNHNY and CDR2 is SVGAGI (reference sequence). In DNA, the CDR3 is TGTGCCAGCTCCTCCGCAGGACAGGCTGGTCCCTATGGCTACACCTTC. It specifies CASSSAGQAGPYGYTF.

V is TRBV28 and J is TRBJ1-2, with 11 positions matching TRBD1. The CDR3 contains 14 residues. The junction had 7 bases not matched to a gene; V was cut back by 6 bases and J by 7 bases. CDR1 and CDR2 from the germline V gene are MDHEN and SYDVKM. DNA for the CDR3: TGTGCCAGCAGATTCGGGACAGGGGGTATTGGCTACACCTTC. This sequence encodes CASRFGTGGIGYTF.

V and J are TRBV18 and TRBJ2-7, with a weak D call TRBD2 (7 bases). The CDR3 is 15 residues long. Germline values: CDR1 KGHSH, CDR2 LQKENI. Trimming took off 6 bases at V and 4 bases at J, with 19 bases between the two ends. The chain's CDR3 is CASSPVGGARYEQYF. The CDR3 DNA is TGTGCCAGCTCTCCCGTAGGGGGGGCGAGGTACGAGCAGTACTTC.

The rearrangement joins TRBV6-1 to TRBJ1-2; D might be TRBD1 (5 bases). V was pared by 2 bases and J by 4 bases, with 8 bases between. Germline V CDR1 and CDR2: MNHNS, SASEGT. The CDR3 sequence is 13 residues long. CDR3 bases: TGTGCCAGCAGTGAAACAGGCTTCTATGGCTACACCTTC. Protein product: CASSETGFYGYTF.

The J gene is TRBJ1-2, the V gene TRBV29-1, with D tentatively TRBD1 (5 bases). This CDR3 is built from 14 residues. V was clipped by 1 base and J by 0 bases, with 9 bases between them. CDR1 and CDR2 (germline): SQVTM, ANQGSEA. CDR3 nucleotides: TGCAGCGTTGAAGGGACATCCTCTAACTATGGCTACACCTTC. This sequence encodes CSVEGTSSNYGYTF.

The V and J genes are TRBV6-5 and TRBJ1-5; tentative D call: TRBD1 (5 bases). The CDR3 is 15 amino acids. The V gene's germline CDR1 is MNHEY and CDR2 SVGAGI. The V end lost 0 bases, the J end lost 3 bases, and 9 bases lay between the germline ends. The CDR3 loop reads CASSYSPRDNQPQHF. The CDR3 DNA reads TGTGCCAGCAGTTACTCACCCAGGGACAATCAGCCCCAGCATTTT.

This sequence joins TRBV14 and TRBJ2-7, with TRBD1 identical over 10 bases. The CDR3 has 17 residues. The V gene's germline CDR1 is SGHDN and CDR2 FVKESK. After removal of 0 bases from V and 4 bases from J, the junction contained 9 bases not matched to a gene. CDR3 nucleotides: TGTGCCAGCAGCCAAGAACCTCCGGGACAGGGGATTTACGAGCAGTACTTC. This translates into CASSQEPPGQGIYEQYF.

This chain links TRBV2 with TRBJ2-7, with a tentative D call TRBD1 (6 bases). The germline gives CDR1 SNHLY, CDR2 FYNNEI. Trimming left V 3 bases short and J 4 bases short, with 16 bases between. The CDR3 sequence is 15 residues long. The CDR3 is CASSDQMGTTYEQYF. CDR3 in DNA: TGTGCCAGCAGTGATCAAATGGGGACAACTTACGAGCAGTACTTC.

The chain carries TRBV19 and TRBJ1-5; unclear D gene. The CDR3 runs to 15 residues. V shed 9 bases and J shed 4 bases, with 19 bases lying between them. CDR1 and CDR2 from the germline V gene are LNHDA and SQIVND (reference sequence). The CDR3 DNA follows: TGTGCCAGCCAACGGGGAGCTGTCACTAATCAGCCCCAGCATTTT. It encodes CASQRGAVTNQPQHF.

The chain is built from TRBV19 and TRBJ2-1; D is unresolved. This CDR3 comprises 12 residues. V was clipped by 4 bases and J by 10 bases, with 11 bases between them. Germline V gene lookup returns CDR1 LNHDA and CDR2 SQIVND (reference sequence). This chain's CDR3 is CASSTQSWEQFF. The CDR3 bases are TGTGCCAGTAGTACGCAATCCTGGGAGCAGTTCTTC.

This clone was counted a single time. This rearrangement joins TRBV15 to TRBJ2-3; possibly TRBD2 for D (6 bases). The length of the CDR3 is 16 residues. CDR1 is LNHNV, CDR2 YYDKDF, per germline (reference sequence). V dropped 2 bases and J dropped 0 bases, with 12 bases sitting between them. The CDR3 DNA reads TGTGCCACCAGCAGACTCGGGAGCACTAGCACAGATACGCAGTATTTT. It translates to CATSRLGSTSTDTQYF.

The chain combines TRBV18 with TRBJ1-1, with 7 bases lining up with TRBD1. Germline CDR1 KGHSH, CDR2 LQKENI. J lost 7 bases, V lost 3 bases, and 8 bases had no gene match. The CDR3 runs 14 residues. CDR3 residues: CASSPWWQGGEAFF. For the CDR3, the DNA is TGTGCCAGCTCACCCTGGTGGCAGGGGGGTGAAGCTTTCTTT.

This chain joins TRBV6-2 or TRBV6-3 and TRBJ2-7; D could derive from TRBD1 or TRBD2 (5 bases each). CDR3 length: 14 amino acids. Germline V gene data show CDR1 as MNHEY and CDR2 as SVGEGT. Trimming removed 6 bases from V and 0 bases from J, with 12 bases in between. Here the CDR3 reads CASRPWDHSYEQYF. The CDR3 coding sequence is TGTGCCAGCAGACCTTGGGACCACTCCTACGAGCAGTACTTC.

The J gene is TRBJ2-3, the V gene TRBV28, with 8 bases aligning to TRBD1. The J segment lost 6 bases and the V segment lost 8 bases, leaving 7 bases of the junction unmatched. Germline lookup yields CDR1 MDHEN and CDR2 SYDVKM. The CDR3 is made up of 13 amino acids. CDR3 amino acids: CASRNRGSDTQYF. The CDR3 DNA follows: TGTGCCAGCCGTAACAGGGGGTCTGATACGCAGTATTTT.

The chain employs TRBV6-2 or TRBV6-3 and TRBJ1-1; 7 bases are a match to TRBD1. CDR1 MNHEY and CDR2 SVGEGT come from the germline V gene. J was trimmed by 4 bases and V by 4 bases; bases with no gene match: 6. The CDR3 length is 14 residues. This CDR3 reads CASSLRQGTTEAFF. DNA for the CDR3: TGTGCCAGCAGTTTGCGACAGGGCACCACTGAAGCTTTCTTT.